Each of the 30 T cell receptor beta chains below was sequenced from the same sample in a study of control samples from healthy donors and cancer patients. The table came from immunoSEQ multiplex PCR; TCRdb's copy has only in-frame clones and leaves some out. The data contain some 120,000 clones, roughly 91% of them singletons. The material sequenced was blood. The receptors originated from a woman aged 70-85 years in good health.

This chain uses TRBV27 with TRBJ1-2, with TRBD1 identical over 11 bases. V was pared by 4 bases and J by 5 bases, with 6 bases of the junction left unmatched. Germline-derived CDR1 and CDR2 are MNHEY and SMNVEV (reference sequence). This CDR3 spans 15 amino acids. The CDR3 loop reads CASSSGTGGWYGYTF. The CDR3 DNA reads as TGTGCCAGCAGTTCCGGGACAGGGGGATGGTATGGCTACACCTTC.

This chain uses TRBV5-1 with TRBJ1-1; no clear D gene. CDR1 SGHRS and CDR2 YFSETQ come from the germline V gene. Between the trimmed V and J ends, which lost 2 bases and 1 base, there was a span of 3 bases. The CDR3 is made up of 12 amino acids. The chain's CDR3 is CASSFQNTEAFF. CDR3 DNA: TGCGCCAGCAGCTTCCAGAACACTGAAGCTTTCTTT.

The chain uses TRBV15 and TRBJ2-5, with no clear D. CDR1 is LNHNV, CDR2 YYDKDF, per germline (reference sequence). The CDR3 contains 16 residues. Deletions cut 3 bases from V and 1 base from J, with 15 bases between. The CDR3, as DNA: TGTGCCACCAGCAGGCGAAGTGGGGTTACCCAAGAGACCCAGTACTTC. As protein: CATSRRSGVTQETQYF.

The genes are TRBV6-5 and TRBJ1-2; D is unclear. V gave up 7 bases and J gave up 0 bases, with 12 bases separating them. The V gene's germline CDR1 is MNHEY and CDR2 SVGAGI. The CDR3 loop spans 14 amino acids. The CDR3 bases are TGTGCCAGCACTGCCGGAAACTCTAACTATGGCTACACCTTC. Translated: CASTAGNSNYGYTF.

This chain links TRBV7-2 with TRBJ1-1, with D hard to call. The germline gives CDR1 SGHTA, CDR2 FQGNSA. The CDR3 has 11 amino acids. V lost 4 bases to trimming and J lost 7 bases, with 7 bases between them. Here the CDR3 reads CASSSWGEAFF. The DNA of the CDR3 is TGTGCCAGCAGCTCTTGGGGTGAAGCTTTCTTT.

The chain has TRBV18 and TRBJ1-1, with a tentative D call TRBD1 (6 bases). Per the germline V gene, CDR1 is KGHSH and CDR2 is LQKENI. This CDR3 is 15 amino acids long. Between the trimmed V and J ends, which lost 3 bases and 1 base, there was a span of 12 bases. CDR3: CASSPSGAGNTEAFF. CDR3 bases: TGTGCCAGCTCACCTTCAGGGGCGGGGAACACTGAAGCTTTCTTT.

The chain combines TRBV5-4 with TRBJ1-6, with 7 bases that match TRBD1. V was clipped by 0 bases and J by 7 bases; unmatched bases: 4. The CDR3 loop spans 15 amino acids. Germline V gene sequence: CDR1 SGHNT, CDR2 YYREEE (reference sequence). The DNA of the CDR3 is TGTGCCAGCAGCTTGGCGGACAGGCGGAATTCACCCCTCCACTTT. It is translated as CASSLADRRNSPLHF.

This rearrangement joins TRBV18 to TRBJ2-1, with D uncertain. Germline-derived CDR1 and CDR2 are KGHSH and LQKENI. Trimming left V 3 bases short and J 5 bases short, with 8 bases between. The CDR3 spans 13 residues. The CDR3 loop reads CASSPRPDNEQFF. The CDR3 DNA reads TGTGCCAGCTCACCCCGCCCAGACAATGAGCAGTTCTTC.

The rearrangement uses TRBV19 and TRBJ1-5; D is ambiguous. The V and J ends lost 10 bases and 2 bases respectively, with 6 bases between them. This CDR3 spans 11 amino acids. Per the germline V gene, CDR1 is LNHDA and CDR2 is SQIVND (reference sequence). For the CDR3, the DNA is TGTGCCACGGGCCGCAATCAGCCCCAGCATTTT. Its translation: CATGRNQPQHF.

The V and J genes are TRBV5-6 and TRBJ1-3; 7 bases are a match to TRBD1. V trimming: 3 bases; J trimming: 2 bases; junction bases outside the gene matches: 2. The CDR3 loop spans 14 amino acids. Looked up from germline, CDR1 is SGHDT and CDR2 is YYEEEE. The CDR3: CASSWTGTGNTIYF. Here the CDR3 DNA reads TGTGCCAGCAGCTGGACAGGAACTGGAAACACCATATATTTT.

V gene TRBV6-5 combines with J gene TRBJ2-7; the match to TRBD1 covers 12 bases. The V and J ends lost 7 bases and 6 bases, in that order; junction bases with no gene match: 7. The CDR3 loop spans 14 amino acids. Per germline, CDR1 MNHEY and CDR2 SVGAGI. CDR3 residues: CASTIPGQGAEQYF. Written as DNA, the CDR3 is TGTGCCAGCACAATACCGGGACAGGGGGCCGAGCAGTACTTC.

CDR3: CASSQTGANVLTF. The CDR3 nucleotides are TGTGCCAGCAGCCAAACTGGGGCCAACGTCCTGACTTTC. The V call is TRBV3-1 (or the pseudogene TRBV3-2), the J call TRBJ2-6; D is uncertain. There are 13 residues in the CDR3. The V gene's germline CDR1 is LGHDT and CDR2 YNNKEL (reference sequence). Trimming shortened V by 2 bases and J by 2 bases, and 1 base separated the two germline ends.

The chain has TRBV5-8 and TRBJ2-2; tentatively, D is TRBD1 or TRBD2 (5 bases each). CDR3 length equals 15 residues. The V gene's germline CDR1 is SGHTS and CDR2 YDEGEE. Deletions cut 7 bases from V and 0 bases from J, with 13 bases between. Here the CDR3 DNA reads TGTGCCAGCCGAGGGGAGAGCGCGAACACCGGGGAGCTGTTTTTT. Encoded protein: CASRGESANTGELFF.

This clone was counted between two and nine times. The chain is built from TRBV6-6 and TRBJ1-4; 8 bases map to TRBD1. The germline V gene encodes CDR1 MNHNY and CDR2 SVGAGI (reference sequence). The CDR3 runs to 15 residues. The V segment lost 5 bases and the J segment 5 bases; nucleotides outside the gene matches: 7. The CDR3 region is CASSTAQGANEKLFF. In DNA form, the CDR3 reads TGTGCCAGCAGTACCGCCCAGGGGGCGAATGAAAAACTGTTTTTT.

The gene calls are TRBV5-4 and TRBJ2-2, with D maybe TRBD2 (6 bases). Germline assignment: CDR1 SGHNT and CDR2 YYREEE (reference sequence). V dropped 4 bases and J dropped 0 bases, with 13 bases sitting between them. The CDR3 loop spans 16 amino acids. CDR3 residues: CASSRRATANTGELFF. As DNA, the CDR3 is TGTGCCAGCAGCCGGAGGGCAACCGCGAACACCGGGGAGCTGTTTTTT.

The V gene is TRBV6-5, the J gene TRBJ1-4; D not certain. The V end was cut by 0 bases, the J end by 5 bases, with 10 bases between. The CDR3 spans 15 residues. Germline CDR1 is MNHEY and CDR2 is SVGAGI. CDR3 region: CASSYSMAQNEKLFF. CDR3 bases: TGTGCCAGCAGTTACTCGATGGCCCAGAATGAAAAACTGTTTTTT.

This chain links TRBV6-5 with TRBJ1-1, with D perhaps matching TRBD1 (6 bases). CDR1 is MNHEY and CDR2 is SVGAGI in the germline V gene. The CDR3 totals 12 residues. V lost 4 bases and J 5 bases, leaving 8 bases between the germline ends. Here the CDR3 reads CASSSTGTEAFF. The CDR3 nucleotides read TGTGCCAGCAGTTCCACAGGGACTGAAGCTTTCTTT.

Regarding this clone: The sample carries other DNA sequences with the same CDR3. V and J are TRBV18 and TRBJ1-1, with D possibly TRBD1 on 5 matching bases. CDR3 length equals 14 residues. Trimming took off 2 bases at V and 2 bases at J, with 9 bases between the two ends. The germline V gene encodes CDR1 KGHSH and CDR2 LQKENI. CDR3 amino acids: CASSPLGVNTEAFF. In DNA form, the CDR3 reads TGTGCCAGCTCACCATTGGGGGTCAACACTGAAGCTTTCTTT.

This chain links TRBV7-6 with TRBJ2-2; D is ambiguous. This CDR3 comprises 16 residues. Germline lookup yields CDR1 SGHVS and CDR2 FNYEAQ. V lost 2 bases and J 9 bases, leaving 19 bases between the germline ends. Here the CDR3 DNA reads TGTGCCAGCAGCTTACCCATTGAGCCAGCTCCCCGGGAGCTGTTTTTT. Translated, it gives CASSLPIEPAPRELFF. Full variable domain (remainder filled in from reference TRBV7-6 and TRBJ2-2): GAGVSQSPRYKVTKRGQDVALRCDPISGHVSLYWYRQALGQGPEFLTYFNYEAQQDKSGLPNDRFSAERPEGSISTLTIQRTEQRDSAMYRCASSLPIEPAPRELFFGEGSRLTVL.

The chain joins TRBV4-2 to TRBJ1-6; D not resolved. V lost 2 bases and J lost 7, with 15 bases in between. CDR3 length: 16 residues. Germline V CDR1 and CDR2: LGHNA, YNFKEQ. The DNA for the CDR3 is TGTGCCAGCAGCCAATTCTACCGGGATGGGAATTCACCCCTCCACTTT. It is translated as CASSQFYRDGNSPLHF.

The chain employs TRBV27 and TRBJ1-2, with D unresolved. This CDR3 is built from 15 residues. Trimming took 0 bases from V and 4 from J, leaving 12 bases between them. CDR1 is MNHEY and CDR2 is SMNVEV in the germline V gene (reference sequence). The CDR3 nucleotides read TGTGCCAGCAGTTTATCTCCGCGGGAGGGCTATGGCTACACCTTC. Protein sequence: CASSLSPREGYGYTF.

The V call is TRBV6-1, the J call TRBJ1-6, with 10 bases identical to TRBD1. J gave up 2 bases and V 1 base, and 5 bases lay outside the gene matches. The CDR3 runs to 18 residues. In germline, CDR1 is MNHNS, CDR2 SASEGT. In nucleotides, the CDR3 is TGTGCCAGCAGTGAAGTTTTCGGGACAGGGGCCTATAATTCACCCCTCCACTTT. As protein: CASSEVFGTGAYNSPLHF.

The CDR3 loop is CASSLGTGAQNTEAFF. The DNA for the CDR3 is TGCGCCAGCAGCCTAGGGACAGGGGCGCAGAACACTGAAGCTTTCTTT. The chain is built from TRBV5-1 and TRBJ1-1, with 10 bases fitting TRBD1. V was clipped by 4 bases and J by 1 base; unmatched bases: 7. Germline V gene data show CDR1 as SGHRS and CDR2 as YFSETQ. This CDR3 is built from 16 residues.

The chain couples TRBV4-1 to TRBJ2-1, with a weak D call TRBD1 (6 bases). The CDR3 totals 14 residues. Germline CDR1 MGHRA, CDR2 YSYEKL. Trimming took off 4 bases at V and 6 bases at J, with 13 bases between the two ends. CDR3 sequence: CASSPTGCRNEQFF. The DNA of the CDR3 is TGCGCCAGCAGCCCAACAGGGTGCCGCAATGAGCAGTTCTTC.

The chain carries TRBV10-2 and TRBJ2-7, with 7 bases identical to TRBD1. Unmatched junction bases numbered 12, after V lost 10 bases and J lost 0 bases. This CDR3 comprises 15 residues. Germline V CDR1 and CDR2: WSHSY, SAAADI. The CDR3 reads CATHTGTDSSYEQYF. The CDR3 nucleotides read TGCGCCACCCATACCGGGACAGACAGCTCCTACGAGCAGTACTTC.

This clone was seen more than once but under ten times. The chain is built from TRBV10-3 and TRBJ2-7; D gene unclear. V was trimmed by 2 bases and J by 3 bases, leaving 8 bases between them. Germline CDR1 reads ENHRY; CDR2 reads SYGVKD. The CDR3 loop spans 13 amino acids. The CDR3 nucleotides are TGTGCCATCAGTGAGGACCTAGTCTACGAGCAGTACTTC. Its protein is CAISEDLVYEQYF.

The chain couples TRBV5-4 to TRBJ2-3; 9 positions agree with TRBD2. V lost 6 bases, J lost 4 bases, and 9 bases stayed unmatched. The germline V gene encodes CDR1 SGHNT and CDR2 YYREEE (reference sequence). This CDR3 contains 15 residues. The CDR3 sequence: CASTTGTSNSDTQYF. In DNA, the CDR3 is TGTGCCAGCACCACCGGGACTAGCAATTCAGATACGCAGTATTTT. The full variable domain, in which reference TRBV5-4 and TRBJ2-3 provide the parts outside the CDR3, is ETGVTQSPTHLIKTRGQQVTLRCSSQSGHNTVSWYQQALGQGPQFIFQYYREEENGRGNFPPRFSGLQFPNYSSELNVNALELDDSALYLCASTTGTSNSDTQYFGPGTRLTVL.

This clone was found a few times. V usage is TRBV7-3 and J usage is TRBJ2-7; 11 bases fit TRBD1. Germline assignment: CDR1 SGHTA and CDR2 FQGTGA. This CDR3 has 15 residues. Losses at the gene ends were 5 bases for V and 3 bases for J; bases not matched to a gene: 6. This chain's CDR3 is CASSPGTGGLYEQYF. The CDR3 coding sequence is TGTGCCAGCAGCCCAGGGACAGGGGGGCTCTACGAGCAGTACTTC. The whole variable domain, remainder taken from reference TRBV7-3 and TRBJ2-7, is GAGVSQTPSNKVTEKGKYVELRCDPISGHTALYWYRQSLGQGPEFLIYFQGTGAADDSGLPNDRFFAVRPEGSVSTLKIQRTERGDSAVYLCASSPGTGGLYEQYFGPGTRLTVT.

The chain couples TRBV4-2 to TRBJ1-5; D remains unclear. Trimming pared 0 bases from V and 2 bases from J, leaving 8 bases between. Germline-derived CDR1 and CDR2 are LGHNA and YNFKEQ. CDR3 length: 15 amino acids. The CDR3 coding sequence is TGTGCCAGCAGCCAAGATAGGTGGGGCAATCAGCCCCAGCATTTT. This encodes CASSQDRWGNQPQHF.

V usage is TRBV7-9 and J usage is TRBJ2-5, with 8 bases lining up with TRBD1. This CDR3 has 15 residues. Losses at the gene ends were 1 base for V and 5 bases for J; bases not matched to a gene: 6. The V gene's germline CDR1 is SEHNR and CDR2 FQNEAQ (reference sequence). The CDR3 sequence is CASSLGQGAWETQYF. DNA for the CDR3: TGTGCCAGCAGCTTAGGGCAGGGGGCTTGGGAGACCCAGTACTTC.